The 12 T cell receptor beta chains given below trace back to one sample, sequenced in a study of cytomegalovirus exposure and HLA in healthy donors. 60 Vbeta and 13 Jbeta primers were used in PCR. Profiling relied on immunoSEQ multiplex PCR, and the TCRdb table lists in-frame clones only, not all of them. The repertoire includes around 41,000 clones, about 70% of them detected once, and roughly 3.7% sits in the top ten. Sample: PBMCs. Every receptor here comes from a man in his forties in good health and CMV-seronegative.

This clone was found a few times. J is TRBJ2-5 and V is TRBV7-9; TRBD2 matches 12 bases. CDR1 and CDR2 from the germline V gene are SEHNR and FQNEAQ (reference sequence). Trimming at V came to 3 bases and at J to 5 bases, leaving 7 bases not matched to a gene. The CDR3 length is 16 residues. In nucleotides, the CDR3 is TGTGCCAGCAGCTTGCAACTAGCGGGGGGCCGCGAGACCCAGTACTTC. Amino acid sequence: CASSLQLAGGRETQYF.

This clone has more than one count but fewer than ten. This rearrangement joins TRBV6-1 to TRBJ2-5; D remains ambiguous. Near its end, the DNA agrees better with TRBJ2-7, so the J call may be wrong. Germline-derived CDR1 and CDR2 are MNHNS and SASEGT. There are 11 residues in the CDR3. The CDR3: CASAVSSEQYF. DNA for the CDR3: TGTGCCAGCGCCGTCTCTAGCGAGCAGTACTTC.

This clone was found a few times. The V gene is TRBV19, the J gene TRBJ1-5; no clear D. The CDR3 is made up of 12 amino acids. The V and J ends lost 6 bases and 5 bases respectively, with 8 bases between them. Germline-derived CDR1 and CDR2 are LNHDA and SQIVND (reference sequence). CDR3 protein: CASSETYQPQHF. The CDR3 bases are TGTGCCAGTAGCGAAACATATCAGCCCCAGCATTTT.

This clone occurred a few times. The chain recombines TRBV5-1 with TRBJ2-6; 12 nucleotides match TRBD2. The CDR3 consists of 17 residues. Trimming cost V 7 bases and J 3 bases; bases outside gene matches: 8. Germline V lookup: CDR1 SGHRS, CDR2 YFSETQ. The CDR3 DNA reads as TGCGCCAGCTTAGAGACTAGCGGGGGTTTTGGGGCCAACGTCCTGACTTTC. Its protein product is CASLETSGGFGANVLTF. Together with reference TRBV5-1 and TRBJ2-6, the CDR3 gives the full variable domain: KAGVTQTPRYLIKTRGQQVTLSCSPISGHRSVSWYQQTPGQGLQFLFEYFSETQRNKGNFPGRFSGRQFSNSRSEMNVSTLELGDSALYLCASLETSGGFGANVLTFGAGSRLTVL.

V and J are TRBV6-1 and TRBJ2-7; 7 nucleotides agree with TRBD1. J gave up 5 bases and V 1 base, and 2 bases lay outside the gene matches. This CDR3 has 13 amino acids. Germline loops: CDR1 MNHNS, CDR2 SASEGT. The CDR3 coding sequence is TGTGCCAGCAGTGAAGTTGGGACAGACGAGCAGTACTTC. Translation gives CASSEVGTDEQYF.

The gene calls are TRBV6-5 and TRBJ2-7; D gene ambiguous. Per germline, CDR1 MNHEY and CDR2 SVGAGI. This CDR3 region has 13 residues. V lost 0 bases to trimming and J lost 7 bases, with 10 bases between them. The CDR3 protein is CASSYSTVTEQYF. The DNA of the CDR3 is TGTGCCAGCAGTTACTCTACAGTGACGGAGCAGTACTTC.

The chain combines TRBV7-9 with TRBJ2-1; maybe TRBD2 (6 bases). The CDR3 length is 14 residues. Germline assignment: CDR1 SEHNR and CDR2 FQNEAQ (reference sequence). With 0 bases removed from V and 4 bases from J, the gap between germline ends came to 7 bases. The CDR3 is CASSLAGGYNEQFF. The CDR3 nucleotides are TGTGCCAGCAGCTTAGCGGGGGGTTACAATGAGCAGTTCTTC. Combining the CDR3 with reference TRBV7-9 and TRBJ2-1 gives the whole variable domain DTGVSQNPRHKITKRGQNVTFRCDPISEHNRLYWYRQTLGQGPEFLTYFQNEAQLEKSRLLSDRFSAERPKGSFSTLEIQRTEQGDSAMYLCASSLAGGYNEQFFGPGTRLTVL.

The rearrangement links TRBV4-3 to TRBJ2-5; TRBD2 agrees at 9 bases. The CDR3 length is 15 residues. Per germline, CDR1 LGHNA and CDR2 YSLEER. The ends lost 0 bases at V and 1 base at J; junction bases unmatched: 0. For the CDR3, the DNA is TGCGCCAGCAGCCAAGAGCGGGGGGGCCAAGAGACCCAGTACTTC. Amino acids: CASSQERGGQETQYF.

This sequence joins TRBV18 and TRBJ2-1, with D perhaps TRBD2 (6 bases). CDR3 length: 13 amino acids. Germline CDR1 and CDR2: KGHSH and LQKENI. V shed 0 bases and J shed 7 bases, with 7 bases lying between them. Here the CDR3 DNA reads TGTGCCAGCTCACCACCAGGGAGGAATGAGCAGTTCTTC. It yields the protein CASSPPGRNEQFF. Based on the CDR3 plus reference TRBV18 and TRBJ2-1, the full variable domain is NAGVMQNPRHLVRRRGQEARLRCSPMKGHSHVYWYRQLPEEGLKFMVYLQKENIIDESGMPKERFSAEFPKEGPSILRIQQVVRGDSAAYFCASSPPGRNEQFFGPGTRLTVL.

This clone turned up a few times. The chain links TRBV6-1 to TRBJ2-7; 9 bases fit TRBD1. There are 14 residues in the CDR3. CDR1 is MNHNS, CDR2 SASEGT, per germline. Trimming took 6 bases from V and 1 from J; bases not matched to a gene: 4. For the CDR3, the DNA is TGTGCCAGCAGCTCCGGGACAGGGTCCTACGAGCAGTACTTC. This gives the protein CASSSGTGSYEQYF.

This chain uses TRBV6-1 with TRBJ2-1; tentatively, D is TRBD1 (6 bases). The CDR3 totals 15 residues. Looked up from germline, CDR1 is MNHNS and CDR2 is SASEGT. Trimming cost V 2 bases and J 3 bases, with 11 bases left between them. The CDR3 nucleotides read TGTGCCAGCAGTGAAAGTACAGGGAGCTACAATGAGCAGTTCTTC. It codes for CASSESTGSYNEQFF.

The gene calls are TRBV5-4 and TRBJ2-1; weak D call: TRBD1 (6 bases). V was shortened by 4 bases and J by 5 bases, with 10 bases between the two germline ends. The germline gives CDR1 SGHNT, CDR2 YYREEE (reference sequence). CDR3 length: 13 residues. CDR3 nucleotide sequence: TGTGCCAGCAGCCCAAACAGGGACAATGAGCAGTTCTTC. Amino acid sequence: CASSPNRDNEQFF.